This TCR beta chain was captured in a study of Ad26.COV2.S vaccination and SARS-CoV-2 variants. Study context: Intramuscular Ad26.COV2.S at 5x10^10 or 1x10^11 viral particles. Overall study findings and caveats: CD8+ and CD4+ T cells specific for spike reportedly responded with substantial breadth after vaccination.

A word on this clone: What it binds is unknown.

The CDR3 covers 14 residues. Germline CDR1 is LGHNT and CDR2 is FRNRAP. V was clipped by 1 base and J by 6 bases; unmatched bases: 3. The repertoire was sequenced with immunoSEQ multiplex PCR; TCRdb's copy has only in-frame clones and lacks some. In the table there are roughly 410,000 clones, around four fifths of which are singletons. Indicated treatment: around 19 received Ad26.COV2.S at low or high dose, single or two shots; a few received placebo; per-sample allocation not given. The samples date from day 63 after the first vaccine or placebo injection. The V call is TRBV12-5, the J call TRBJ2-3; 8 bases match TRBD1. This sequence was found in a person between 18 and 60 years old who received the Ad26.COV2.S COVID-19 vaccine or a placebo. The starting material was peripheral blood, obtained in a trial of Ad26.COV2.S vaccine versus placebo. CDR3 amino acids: CASGLGQGLDTQYF. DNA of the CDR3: TGTGCTAGTGGTTTGGGACAGGGGCTGGATACGCAGTATTTT.